The next 17 T cell receptor beta chains were all read from a single sample in a study of cytomegalovirus exposure and HLA in healthy donors. Clones were read by immunoSEQ multiplex PCR, and TCRdb kept only the in-frame ones, dropping some. In the table there are about 240,000 clones, approximately 83% of which are singletons. Material for sequencing was PBMCs. The receptors stem from a woman in her twenties or thirties in good health and CMV-seropositive.

The chain has TRBV6-1 and TRBJ1-5; possibly TRBD1 for D (6 bases). Germline V gene lookup returns CDR1 MNHNS and CDR2 SASEGT. CDR3 length: 15 residues. V was cut by 4 bases and J by 2 bases, with 12 bases left in between. This chain's CDR3 is CASSGGPDGNQPQHF. The CDR3 DNA reads as TGTGCCAGCAGTGGGGGGCCCGATGGCAATCAGCCCCAGCATTTT.

The chain recombines TRBV6-5 with TRBJ2-5; 9 nucleotides line up with TRBD1. The CDR3 has 16 amino acids. Germline V gives CDR1 MNHEY, CDR2 SVGAGI. After removal of 3 bases from V and 1 base from J, the junction contained 6 bases not matched to a gene. CDR3 in DNA: TGTGCCAGCAGTTATGGGACAGGGTCTATCCAAGAGACCCAGTACTTC. It yields the protein CASSYGTGSIQETQYF.

This clone occurred once. The chain uses TRBV4-1 and TRBJ2-5; 8 bases map to TRBD1. This CDR3 has 15 amino acids. Trimming removed 4 bases from V and 4 bases from J; junction bases left unmatched: 8. Germline V gene sequence: CDR1 MGHRA, CDR2 YSYEKL. Written as DNA, the CDR3 is TGCGCCAGCAGCCCGCCGGGACAGGTCGGAGAGACCCAGTACTTC. Its protein is CASSPPGQVGETQYF.

The rearrangement links TRBV6-6 to TRBJ2-7; 8 bases are a match to TRBD2. Germline values: CDR1 MNHNY, CDR2 SVGAGI (reference sequence). Unmatched junction bases numbered 10, after V lost 6 bases and J lost 3 bases. This CDR3 contains 15 residues. CDR3 coding DNA: TGTGCCAGCAGGCAAGAAGCGGGAGCATACTACGAGCAGTACTTC. Its protein product is CASRQEAGAYYEQYF.

The chain uses TRBV4-2 and TRBJ1-4; D gene ambiguous. Deletions cut 4 bases from V and 4 bases from J, with 10 bases between. Germline V gives CDR1 LGHNA, CDR2 YNFKEQ. The CDR3 loop spans 14 amino acids. CDR3 amino acids: CASSPLELNEKLFF. DNA for the CDR3: TGTGCCAGCAGCCCCTTGGAGCTTAATGAAAAACTGTTTTTT.

V and J are TRBV19 and TRBJ2-3; 12 bases align to TRBD2. The germline V gene has CDR1 LNHDA and CDR2 SQIVND (reference sequence). J gave up 3 bases and V 2 bases, and 0 bases lay outside the gene matches. This CDR3 spans 15 amino acids. The CDR3 is CASSITSGRTDTQYF. The CDR3 DNA is TGTGCCAGTAGTATAACTAGCGGGAGGACAGATACGCAGTATTTT.

In this sample, this clone turned up once. The chain couples TRBV2 to TRBJ2-7, with TRBD2 matching 7 bases. Germline lookup yields CDR1 SNHLY and CDR2 FYNNEI. Trimming at V came to 6 bases and at J to 6 bases, leaving 14 bases not matched to a gene. The CDR3 runs 15 residues. The DNA of the CDR3 is TGTGCCAGCAGGATTGGACTAGTCCTTAGGGGCGAGCAGTACTTC. Protein product: CASRIGLVLRGEQYF.

This chain links TRBV5-6 with TRBJ2-7, with a weak D call TRBD2 (5 bases). V was pared by 1 base and J by 5 bases, with 19 bases between. The CDR3 totals 16 residues. The V gene's germline CDR1 is SGHDT and CDR2 YYEEEE. The DNA for the CDR3 is TGTGCCAGCAGCTTGTCCATGATACTAGTTCGGAACGAGCAGTACTTC. Its protein product is CASSLSMILVRNEQYF.

This clone occurred once. The DNA for the CDR3 is TGTGCCAGCAGTTCGGGACTAGCGGGAGGTAGCAATGAGCAGTTCTTC. This gives the protein CASSSGLAGGSNEQFF. J is TRBJ2-1 and V is TRBV27; 15 bases line up with TRBD2. The junction had 4 bases not matched to a gene; V was cut back by 4 bases and J by 6 bases. CDR1 is MNHEY, CDR2 SMNVEV, per germline (reference sequence). The length of the CDR3 is 16 residues.

The chain carries TRBV2 and TRBJ2-2; D ambiguous. Trimming cost V 3 bases and J 1 base, with 12 bases left between them. The CDR3 has 16 residues. Germline V gene lookup returns CDR1 SNHLY and CDR2 FYNNEI. CDR3: CASSEWSVMNTGELFF. The CDR3, as DNA: TGTGCCAGCAGTGAGTGGAGCGTAATGAACACCGGGGAGCTGTTTTTT.

For this clone: The junction departs from the called germline gene at one end, perhaps through a read error. The chain uses TRBV7-7 and TRBJ2-1, with 8 bases aligning to TRBD2. The CDR3 is 19 residues long. In germline, CDR1 is SSHAT, CDR2 FNYEAQ (reference sequence). CDR3 DNA sequence: TGTGCTAGCAGCTTAAGTTCAACCCTGAGCGGGAGCTCCTACAATGAGCAGTTCTTC. Its protein product is CASSLSSTLSGSSYNEQFF.

This clone was seen a few times. This rearrangement joins TRBV30 to TRBJ2-7, with 9 bases identical to TRBD2. The CDR3 length is 13 residues. J gave up 0 bases and V 4 bases, and 1 base lay outside the gene matches. Germline CDR1 GTSNPN, CDR2 SVGIG (reference sequence). The CDR3 DNA sequence: TGTGCCTGGACTAGCGGGAACTCCTACGAGCAGTACTTC. Translated, it gives CAWTSGNSYEQYF.

This clone was picked up a small number of times. The gene calls are TRBV2 and TRBJ2-7; 7 nucleotides line up with TRBD1. V was clipped by 2 bases and J by 6 bases; unmatched bases: 4. The CDR3 has 13 amino acids. Per the germline V gene, CDR1 is SNHLY and CDR2 is FYNNEI. This CDR3 is CASSEKTGLEQYF. The CDR3 DNA sequence: TGTGCCAGCAGTGAAAAGACAGGGCTCGAGCAGTACTTC.

This clone was detected only a few times. The V gene is TRBV28, the J gene TRBJ2-7; the match to TRBD2 covers 7 bases. This CDR3 contains 13 residues. The germline V gene has CDR1 MDHEN and CDR2 SYDVKM. V shed 7 bases and J 3 bases; nucleotides not matched to a gene: 6. The CDR3 region has the DNA TGTGCCAGCACAGGCGGGGAGGGCTACGAGCAGTACTTC. This translates into CASTGGEGYEQYF. Complete variable domain (other parts from reference TRBV28 and TRBJ2-7): DVKVTQSSRYLVKRTGEKVFLECVQDMDHENMFWYRQDPGLGLRLIYFSYDVKMKEKGDIPEGYSVSREKKERFSLILESASTNQTSMYLCASTGGEGYEQYFGPGTRLTVT.

The chain carries TRBV11-3 and TRBJ2-7; 11 positions match TRBD2. Germline loops: CDR1 SGHNT, CDR2 YENEEA. This CDR3 region has 16 residues. Losses at the gene ends were 5 bases for V and 6 bases for J; bases not matched to a gene: 12. The DNA of the CDR3 is TGTGCCAGCAGCCCCACCTCACTAGCGGGAGACGGCGAGCAGTACTTC. This gives the protein CASSPTSLAGDGEQYF.

The V and J genes are TRBV7-9 and TRBJ2-5; 12 nucleotides match TRBD1. The CDR3 sequence is 16 residues long. Germline CDR1 and CDR2: SEHNR and FQNEAQ (reference sequence). The V segment lost 5 bases and the J segment 5 bases; nucleotides outside the gene matches: 9. The CDR3 bases are TGTGCCAGCAGCAGATCCGGGACAGGGGGCGCGGAGACCCAGTACTTC. Its protein product is CASSRSGTGGAETQYF.

This rearrangement joins TRBV5-1 to TRBJ1-1; D perhaps matches TRBD1 (6 bases). Germline V gene data show CDR1 as SGHRS and CDR2 as YFSETQ. This CDR3 comprises 18 residues. The V end lost 0 bases, the J end lost 0 bases, and 18 bases lay between the germline ends. In nucleotides, the CDR3 is TGCGCCAGCAGCTTGGGCAGGGGCGTGAATACTATGAACACTGAAGCTTTCTTT. Translation gives CASSLGRGVNTMNTEAFF.